The text below deals with one T cell receptor beta chain. The CDR3 length is 14 residues. V lost 4 bases and J lost 7; bases outside the gene matches: 9. Germline V gene data show CDR1 as SGHRS and CDR2 as YFSETQ. This record comes from a study of blood T cell repertoires in COVID-19. Study at large: COVID-19 samples, acute and convalescent, were from the United States, Italy and Spain.

Original processing notes: Using reference gene primer amplification, nucleated cell counts were estimated. Only in-frame clones appear in the TCRdb table, and some are missing; sequencing was by immunoSEQ multiplex PCR. The V and J calls and the clone size are those of that table, but D and trimming were determined from the DNA. The sample includes hundreds of thousands of clones, just under 85% of them seen just once. Sequencing input: peripheral blood. This TCR came from a woman aged 80 or over with acute or convalescent COVID-19. V usage is TRBV5-1 and J usage is TRBJ2-7; 9 bases line up with TRBD2. CDR3 in amino acids: CASSRGGADREQYF. The CDR3 nucleotides read TGCGCCAGCAGCCGCGGGGGGGCCGATAGGGAGCAGTACTTC.